One and the same sample provided the 10 T cell receptor beta chains below, sequenced in a study of T cells after yellow fever vaccination. A single record per CDR3 protein comes from TCRdb applying MiXCR to the 5' RACE reads. The sample holds 500,000 to 650,000 distinct CDR3 sequences, about a sixth seen once. Material: PBMCs, obtained around 5 days after the first yellow fever vaccination. The receptors were sampled from a man younger than 35 who received the YFV17D yellow fever vaccine.

V and J are TRBV12-3 or TRBV12-4 and TRBJ1-1; 9 nucleotides agree with TRBD1. This CDR3 spans 14 amino acids. V gave up 1 base and J gave up 4 bases; unmatched junction bases: 1. The CDR3 coding sequence is TGTGCCAGCAGTTTAGGGGACAGGGCCACTGAAGCTTTCTTT. Translating it yields CASSLGDRATEAFF.

This clonotype came up a few times. This CDR3 reads CASSFSGETYEQYF. DNA of the CDR3: TGCGCCAGCAGCTTTAGCGGGGAGACATACGAGCAGTACTTC. The V and J genes are TRBV5-1 and TRBJ2-7, with 8 bases aligning to TRBD2. With 2 bases clipped from V and 4 bases from J, the junction kept 5 bases outside the gene matches. Germline V gene sequence: CDR1 SGHRS, CDR2 YFSETQ. CDR3 size: 14 residues.

This sequence joins TRBV4-3 and TRBJ2-7, with D hard to call. Germline CDR1 is LGHNA and CDR2 is YSLEER. The V end was cut by 4 bases, the J end by 0 bases, with 16 bases between. The CDR3 runs to 16 residues. Written as DNA, the CDR3 is TGCGCCAGCAGCCCAAGACCGGCGTACAGCTCCTACGAGCAGTACTTC. Amino acid sequence: CASSPRPAYSSYEQYF.

This clonotype occurred many times. The rearrangement joins TRBV5-1 to TRBJ2-3, with TRBD1 matching 12 bases. CDR3 length: 15 residues. Germline-derived CDR1 and CDR2 are SGHRS and YFSETQ. With 4 bases clipped from V and 5 bases from J, the junction kept 5 bases outside the gene matches. The CDR3 DNA follows: TGCGCCAGCAGCGGGGGACAGGGGGCCGGAGATACGCAGTATTTT. Amino acid sequence: CASSGGQGAGDTQYF.

This clonotype has ten or more counts. The V and J genes are TRBV5-1 and TRBJ1-2; D remains unclear. This CDR3 contains 13 residues. Trimming took off 2 bases at V and 6 bases at J, with 11 bases between the two ends. Germline-derived CDR1 and CDR2 are SGHRS and YFSETQ. In nucleotides, the CDR3 is TGCGCCAGCAGCTTAGGTCTTGAGGATGGCTACACCTTC. Translated, it gives CASSLGLEDGYTF.

The chain links TRBV4-1 to TRBJ2-7, with 12 bases fitting TRBD1. Germline CDR1 is MGHRA and CDR2 is YSYEKL. The CDR3 is 15 amino acids. V trimming: 1 base; J trimming: 5 bases; junction bases outside the gene matches: 3. CDR3 DNA sequence: TGCGCCAGCAGCCAAGTAGGGACAGGGGGCGACGAGCAGTACTTC. This sequence encodes CASSQVGTGGDEQYF.

This clonotype was counted only a few times. This rearrangement joins TRBV20-1 to TRBJ2-3, with D tentatively TRBD2 (6 bases). The germline V gene encodes CDR1 DFQATT and CDR2 SNEGSKA (reference sequence). Trimming stripped 6 bases from V and 1 base from J, with 14 bases between. CDR3 length: 14 residues. In DNA form, the CDR3 reads TGCAGTGCGCCCGAAGGCGGGGGCACAGATACGCAGTATTTT. Translated, it gives CSAPEGGGTDTQYF.

This clonotype appeared many times. The chain recombines TRBV5-1 with TRBJ2-5, with TRBD1 matching over 8 bases. CDR3 length: 14 residues. Trimming removed 4 bases from V and 4 bases from J; junction bases left unmatched: 6. Germline CDR1 is SGHRS and CDR2 is YFSETQ. Here the CDR3 reads CASSKGQGLETQYF. CDR3 DNA sequence: TGCGCCAGCAGCAAAGGACAGGGCTTAGAGACCCAGTACTTC.

This clonotype was seen more than once but under ten times. V and J are TRBV20-1 and TRBJ1-4, with no clear D. The CDR3 totals 13 residues. Germline-derived CDR1 and CDR2 are DFQATT and SNEGSKA (reference sequence). V lost 3 bases and J 6 bases, leaving 11 bases between the germline ends. In DNA form, the CDR3 reads TGCAGTGCTAGGGCGAGGCAGGATGAAAAACTGTTTTTT. This encodes CSARARQDEKLFF.

This clonotype has only a few counts. This chain joins TRBV4-1 and TRBJ2-2; a weak D match, TRBD1 (6 bases). Germline CDR1 reads MGHRA; CDR2 reads YSYEKL. With 4 bases removed from V and 5 bases from J, the gap between germline ends came to 17 bases. The CDR3 runs to 16 residues. The CDR3 loop is CASSPSTGHKTGELFF. The CDR3 DNA follows: TGCGCCAGCAGCCCCTCGACGGGACACAAGACCGGGGAGCTGTTTTTT.